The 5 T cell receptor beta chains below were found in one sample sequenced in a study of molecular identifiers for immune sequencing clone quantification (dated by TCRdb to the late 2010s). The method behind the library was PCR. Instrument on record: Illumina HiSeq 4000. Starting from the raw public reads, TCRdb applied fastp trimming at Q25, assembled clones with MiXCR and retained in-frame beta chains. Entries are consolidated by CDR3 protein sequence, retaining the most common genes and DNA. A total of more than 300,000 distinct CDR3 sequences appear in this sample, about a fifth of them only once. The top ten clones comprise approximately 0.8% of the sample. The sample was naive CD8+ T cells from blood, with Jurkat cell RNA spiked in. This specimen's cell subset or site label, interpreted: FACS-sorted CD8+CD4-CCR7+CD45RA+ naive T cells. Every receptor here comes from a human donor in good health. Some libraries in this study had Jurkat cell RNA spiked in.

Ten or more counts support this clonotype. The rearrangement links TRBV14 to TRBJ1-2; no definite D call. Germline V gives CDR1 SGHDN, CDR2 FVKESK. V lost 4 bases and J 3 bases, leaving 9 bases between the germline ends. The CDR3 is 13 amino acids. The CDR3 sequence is CASSLRRDYGYTF. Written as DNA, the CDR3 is TGTGCCAGCAGCCTGAGGAGGGACTATGGCTACACCTTC. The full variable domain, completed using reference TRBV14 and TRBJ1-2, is EAGVTQFPSHSVIEKGQTVTLRCDPISGHDNLYWYRRVMGKEIKFLLHFVKESKQDESGMPNNRFLAERTGGTYSTLKVQPAELEDSGVYFCASSLRRDYGYTFGSGTRLTVV.

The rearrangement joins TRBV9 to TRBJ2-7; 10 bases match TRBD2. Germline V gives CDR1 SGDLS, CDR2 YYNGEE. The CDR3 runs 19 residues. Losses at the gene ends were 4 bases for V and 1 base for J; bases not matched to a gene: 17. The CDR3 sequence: CASSPRLSGGPQGSYEQYF. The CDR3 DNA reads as TGTGCCAGCAGCCCCAGACTTAGCGGGGGGCCCCAGGGGTCCTACGAGCAGTACTTC.

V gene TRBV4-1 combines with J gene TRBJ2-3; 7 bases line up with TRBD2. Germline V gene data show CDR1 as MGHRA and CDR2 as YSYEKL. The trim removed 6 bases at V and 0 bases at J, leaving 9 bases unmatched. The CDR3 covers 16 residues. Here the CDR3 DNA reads TGCGCCAGCAGACAATCGGGGGGATCAAGCACAGATACGCAGTATTTT. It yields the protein CASRQSGGSSTDTQYF.

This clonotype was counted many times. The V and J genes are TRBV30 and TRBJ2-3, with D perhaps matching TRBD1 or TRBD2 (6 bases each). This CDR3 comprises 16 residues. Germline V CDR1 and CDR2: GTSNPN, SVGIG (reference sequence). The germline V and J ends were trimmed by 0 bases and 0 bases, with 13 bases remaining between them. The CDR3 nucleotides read TGTGCCTGGAGTGTTTTGAGGGGGGTCAGCACAGATACGCAGTATTTT. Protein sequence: CAWSVLRGVSTDTQYF.

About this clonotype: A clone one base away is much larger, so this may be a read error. The CDR3 DNA reads TGCGCCAGCGGCCCAGCTAAAGACAGAGCTAGCACAGATACGCAGTATTTT. It is translated as CASGPAKDRASTDTQYF. The genes are TRBV4-1 and TRBJ2-3, with D possibly matching TRBD1 (5 bases). The germline gives CDR1 MGHRA, CDR2 YSYEKL. Trimming removed 8 bases from V and 0 bases from J, with 21 bases in between. The CDR3 loop spans 17 amino acids.